This entry lists 28 T cell receptor beta chains sequenced from one sample in a study of T cell changes during pregnancy in multiple sclerosis. The assay was immunoSEQ multiplex PCR, and TCRdb's table has in-frame clones only and misses some. Here the sample spans about 46,000 clones, 94% being singletons. The sample here was CD8+ T cells from peripheral blood mononuclear cells, taken in the first trimester of pregnancy. These receptors were obtained from a female donor with multiple sclerosis, enrolled in a pregnancy study.

In nucleotides, the CDR3 is TGTGCCAGCAGCGTAGCTTCGAACACCGGGGAGCTGTTTTTT. As protein: CASSVASNTGELFF. The chain links TRBV9 to TRBJ2-2; D remains ambiguous. Per the germline V gene, CDR1 is SGDLS and CDR2 is YYNGEE. There are 14 residues in the CDR3. Trimming removed 0 bases from V and 0 bases from J, with 3 bases in between.

The chain links TRBV11-2 to TRBJ2-7; D may be TRBD1 (6 bases). This CDR3 has 14 amino acids. The germline V gene encodes CDR1 SGHAT and CDR2 FQNNGV. Trimming shortened V by 0 bases and J by 3 bases, and 9 bases separated the two germline ends. This CDR3 reads CASSLDRGIYEQYF. The CDR3 nucleotides are TGTGCCAGCAGCTTAGACAGGGGAATCTACGAGCAGTACTTC.

In this sample, this clone turned up a few times. The chain carries TRBV19 and TRBJ2-4; D is uncertain. V gave up 5 bases and J gave up 0 bases, with 8 bases separating them. CDR1 LNHDA and CDR2 SQIVND come from the germline V gene (reference sequence). The CDR3 is 14 amino acids. The CDR3 nucleotides are TGTGCCAGTAGTGACTGGGTAGCCAAAAACATTCAGTACTTC. Protein product: CASSDWVAKNIQYF. The whole variable domain, remainder taken from reference TRBV19 and TRBJ2-4, is DGGITQSPKYLFRKEGQNVTLSCEQNLNHDAMYWYRQDPGQGLRLIYYSQIVNDFQKGDIAEGYSVSREKKESFPLTVTSAQKNPTAFYLCASSDWVAKNIQYFGAGTRLSVL.

This clone has only one observation. The chain links TRBV4-2 to TRBJ2-7; a possible D gene is TRBD1 (6 bases). The CDR3 contains 17 residues. Germline V gene sequence: CDR1 LGHNA, CDR2 YNFKEQ. Trimming stripped 1 base from V and 2 bases from J, with 18 bases between. The DNA of the CDR3 is TGTGCCAGCAGCCAAGTATCCCCAACAGGGTTGACCTACGAGCAGTACTTC. It is translated as CASSQVSPTGLTYEQYF.

The gene calls are TRBV19 and TRBJ2-7; 7 bases agree with TRBD1. The V segment lost 6 bases and the J segment 5 bases; nucleotides outside the gene matches: 7. The V gene's germline CDR1 is LNHDA and CDR2 SQIVND (reference sequence). This CDR3 has 13 residues. In nucleotides, the CDR3 is TGTGCCAGTAGAAGACAGGGCGAGGACGAGCAGTACTTC. Translation gives CASRRQGEDEQYF.

This chain uses TRBV7-7 with TRBJ2-1; D not resolved. The CDR3 totals 11 residues. From germline, CDR1 is SSHAT and CDR2 FNYEAQ (reference sequence). The V end was cut by 8 bases, the J end by 5 bases, with 7 bases between. The CDR3 spells CASANNNEQFF. Here the CDR3 DNA reads TGTGCCAGCGCGAATAACAATGAGCAGTTCTTC.

This clone was counted a single time. The chain couples TRBV2 to TRBJ2-1, with 7 nucleotides matching TRBD2. Germline V gives CDR1 SNHLY, CDR2 FYNNEI. J was trimmed by 0 bases and V by 2 bases; bases with no gene match: 4. The CDR3 spans 16 residues. CDR3 loop: CASSEKRGISYNEQFF. As DNA, the CDR3 is TGTGCCAGCAGTGAAAAGCGGGGAATCTCCTACAATGAGCAGTTCTTC.

The V and J genes are TRBV6-1 and TRBJ2-7; the D gene is possibly TRBD1 (8 bases). The CDR3 loop spans 16 amino acids. Deletions cut 0 bases from V and 6 bases from J, with 18 bases between. The germline V gene has CDR1 MNHNS and CDR2 SASEGT. CDR3 nucleotide sequence: TGTGCCAGCAGTGAAGCGGGGGGGACAGGAAGCTTCGAGCAGTACTTC. Translated, it gives CASSEAGGTGSFEQYF.

This sequence joins TRBV27 and TRBJ2-7; TRBD1 matches 7 bases. V dropped 3 bases and J dropped 3; count of bases not matched to a gene: 5. This CDR3 comprises 14 residues. CDR1 MNHEY and CDR2 SMNVEV come from the germline V gene (reference sequence). This chain's CDR3 is CASSFSGQIYEQYF. DNA of the CDR3: TGTGCCAGCAGTTTTTCGGGACAGATCTACGAGCAGTACTTC.

This clone was observed a few times. The CDR3, as DNA: TGCAGCGTTTCCCGGGAGAACACTGAAGCTTTCTTT. This sequence encodes CSVSRENTEAFF. The chain recombines TRBV29-1 with TRBJ1-1, with D unclear. The CDR3 is made up of 12 amino acids. The germline V and J ends were trimmed by 5 bases and 1 base, with 8 bases remaining between them. Germline CDR1 and CDR2: SQVTM and ANQGSEA.

This sequence joins TRBV19 and TRBJ2-1; TRBD2 might be the D (6 bases). The CDR3 contains 15 residues. Deletions cut 1 base from V and 2 bases from J, with 9 bases between. Looked up from germline, CDR1 is LNHDA and CDR2 is SQIVND (reference sequence). This chain's CDR3 is CASSIGGVTYNEQFF. In DNA, the CDR3 is TGTGCCAGTAGTATAGGGGGGGTAACCTACAATGAGCAGTTCTTC.

This clone appeared a single time. The J gene is TRBJ2-6, the V gene TRBV4-2, with 9 nucleotides matching TRBD1. Germline V gene data show CDR1 as LGHNA and CDR2 as YNFKEQ. The J segment lost 2 bases and the V segment lost 4 bases, leaving 9 bases of the junction unmatched. This CDR3 spans 18 amino acids. The CDR3 reads CASSPRTGDWTGANVLTF. Here the CDR3 DNA reads TGTGCCAGCAGCCCCCGGACAGGGGATTGGACTGGGGCCAACGTCCTGACTTTC.

Only one count was recorded for this clone. The chain joins TRBV4-3 to TRBJ2-1; D remains unclear. This CDR3 contains 14 residues. CDR1 is LGHNA, CDR2 YSLEER, per germline. V dropped 3 bases and J dropped 7 bases, with 13 bases sitting between them. CDR3 coding DNA: TGCGCCAGCAGCCACGAGCGATTGGAAAATGAGCAGTTCTTC. Protein: CASSHERLENEQFF.

The chain employs TRBV7-2 and TRBJ2-5, with D possibly TRBD1 on 5 matching bases. V was clipped by 1 base and J by 1 base, with 13 bases between them. The V gene's germline CDR1 is SGHTA and CDR2 FQGNSA. This CDR3 is built from 16 residues. CDR3 DNA: TGTGCCAGCAGCTTAGGACCTGCAGGGTTCCAAGAGACCCAGTACTTC. Encoded protein: CASSLGPAGFQETQYF. Looking up the rest from reference TRBV7-2 and TRBJ2-5 gives the full variable domain: GAGVSQSPSNKVTEKGKDVELRCDPISGHTALYWYRQSLGQGLEFLIYFQGNSAPDKSGLPSDRFSAERTGGSVSTLTIQRTQQEDSAVYLCASSLGPAGFQETQYFGPGTRLLVL.

The chain joins TRBV27 to TRBJ2-7, with D possibly being TRBD1 (6 bases). The V and J ends lost 5 bases and 2 bases respectively, with 10 bases between them. In germline, CDR1 is MNHEY, CDR2 SMNVEV (reference sequence). The CDR3 spans 13 residues. The DNA for the CDR3 is TGTGCCAGCAGTCCTCGGACAGCCTACGAGCAGTACTTC. Translation: CASSPRTAYEQYF.

This sequence joins TRBV11-1 and TRBJ2-1, with D possibly matching TRBD2 (5 bases). The CDR3 is made up of 12 amino acids. Germline CDR1 and CDR2: SGHAT and FQDESV (reference sequence). Trimming pared 5 bases from V and 16 bases from J, leaving 18 bases between. CDR3 bases: TGTGCCAGCAGCCCGGACTCCTTTAGATGCTTCTTC. Its protein product is CASSPDSFRCFF.

This rearrangement joins TRBV13 to TRBJ1-2; TRBD1 aligns across 10 bases. The CDR3 has 16 residues. V was clipped by 4 bases and J by 5 bases; unmatched bases: 10. Germline V CDR1 and CDR2: PRHDT, FYEKMQ (reference sequence). DNA of the CDR3: TGTGCCAGCAGCTCCCCCGACAGGGGGCGAGCGTATGGCTACACCTTC. Translation: CASSSPDRGRAYGYTF.

The J gene is TRBJ2-5, the V gene TRBV28; 9 bases match TRBD2. The junction had 13 bases not matched to a gene; V was cut back by 2 bases and J by 9 bases. This CDR3 has 16 amino acids. CDR1 is MDHEN and CDR2 is SYDVKM in the germline V gene. Here the CDR3 DNA reads TGTGCCAGCAGTTTAAATACGAAGCGGGGGGAATGGGCCCAGTACTTC. The encoded protein is CASSLNTKRGEWAQYF.

The CDR3 protein is CASSLWSSGAYEQYF. The CDR3 DNA follows: TGTGCCAGCAGTTTATGGAGTAGCGGGGCCTACGAGCAGTACTTC. The rearrangement joins TRBV27 to TRBJ2-7, with TRBD2 matching 8 bases. Unmatched junction bases numbered 4, after V lost 1 base and J lost 2 bases. Germline V gene lookup returns CDR1 MNHEY and CDR2 SMNVEV (reference sequence). This CDR3 comprises 15 residues.

This chain connects TRBV7-2 to TRBJ2-7; 13 nucleotides match TRBD2. Trimming at V came to 0 bases and at J to 5 bases, leaving 7 bases not matched to a gene. Germline V gene data show CDR1 as SGHTA and CDR2 as FQGNSA. The CDR3 spans 17 residues. This CDR3 is CASSLARLAGGSHEQYF. CDR3 nucleotide sequence: TGTGCCAGCAGCTTAGCCCGACTAGCGGGGGGTTCACACGAGCAGTACTTC.

The chain links TRBV4-2 to TRBJ2-3, with 9 nucleotides matching TRBD2. The CDR3 length is 15 residues. Germline values: CDR1 LGHNA, CDR2 YNFKEQ. Unmatched junction bases numbered 6, after V lost 4 bases and J lost 4 bases. Here the CDR3 reads CASSPGLADADTQYF. CDR3 in DNA: TGTGCCAGCAGCCCGGGACTAGCTGACGCAGATACGCAGTATTTT.

The chain carries TRBV7-2 and TRBJ1-2, with TRBD1 matching over 9 bases. This CDR3 is built from 14 residues. J lost 3 bases, V lost 4 bases, and 3 bases had no gene match. Germline CDR1 reads SGHTA; CDR2 reads FQGNSA. DNA of the CDR3: TGTGCCAGCAGCTGGGACAGGGAGGACTATGGCTACACCTTC. Translated, it gives CASSWDREDYGYTF.

V and J are TRBV2 and TRBJ2-1; 7 bases align to TRBD2. Germline CDR1 and CDR2: SNHLY and FYNNEI. The junction had 11 bases not matched to a gene; V was cut back by 11 bases and J by 10 bases. The CDR3 has 12 amino acids. The CDR3 DNA follows: TGTGCCCGACGAAGCGGGGCCGCGGAGCAGTTCTTC. Amino acid sequence: CARRSGAAEQFF.

The chain couples TRBV4-1 to TRBJ2-1; possible D gene TRBD1, 6 bases. CDR3 length equals 17 residues. Trimming shortened V by 0 bases and J by 0 bases, and 12 bases separated the two germline ends. Germline loops: CDR1 MGHRA, CDR2 YSYEKL. CDR3 in amino acids: CASSQEVRGSSYNEQFF. For the CDR3, the DNA is TGCGCCAGCAGCCAAGAAGTTAGGGGGAGCTCCTACAATGAGCAGTTCTTC.

This chain links TRBV28 with TRBJ2-3; no clear D gene. This CDR3 region has 13 residues. Trimming took off 5 bases at V and 2 bases at J, with 8 bases between the two ends. Germline values: CDR1 MDHEN, CDR2 SYDVKM. Here the CDR3 DNA reads TGTGCCAGCAGTCTTGACTCCACAGATACGCAGTATTTT. The encoded protein is CASSLDSTDTQYF. The whole variable domain, remainder taken from reference TRBV28 and TRBJ2-3, is DVKVTQSSRYLVKRTGEKVFLECVQDMDHENMFWYRQDPGLGLRLIYFSYDVKMKEKGDIPEGYSVSREKKERFSLILESASTNQTSMYLCASSLDSTDTQYFGPGTRLTVL.

A remark on this clone: An end of the junction differs from the germline gene, which may be a read error. This rearrangement joins TRBV2 to TRBJ2-5; TRBD2 agrees at 7 bases. CDR1 SNHLY and CDR2 FYNNEI come from the germline V gene. The CDR3 spans 12 residues. The CDR3 protein is CAGSSGGETQYF. CDR3 nucleotide sequence: TGTGCCGGCAGCTCGGGAGGAGAGACCCAGTACTTC.

V and J are TRBV4-3 and TRBJ2-7; 7 bases fit TRBD1. Per germline, CDR1 LGHNA and CDR2 YSLEER. The CDR3 contains 18 residues. Trimming cost V 4 bases and J 6 bases; bases outside gene matches: 21. The CDR3 loop reads CASSPRRGQAPRLGEQYF. The CDR3 coding sequence is TGCGCCAGCAGCCCCCGGCGAGGACAGGCCCCCAGGCTAGGCGAGCAGTACTTC.

This rearrangement joins TRBV5-4 to TRBJ2-3; 7 bases align to TRBD1. The CDR3 is 13 residues long. Looked up from germline, CDR1 is SGHNT and CDR2 is YYREEE (reference sequence). V shed 1 base and J 6 bases; nucleotides not matched to a gene: 2. The CDR3 spells CASSLTGVDTQYF. CDR3 in DNA: TGTGCCAGCAGCTTGACAGGGGTGGATACGCAGTATTTT.